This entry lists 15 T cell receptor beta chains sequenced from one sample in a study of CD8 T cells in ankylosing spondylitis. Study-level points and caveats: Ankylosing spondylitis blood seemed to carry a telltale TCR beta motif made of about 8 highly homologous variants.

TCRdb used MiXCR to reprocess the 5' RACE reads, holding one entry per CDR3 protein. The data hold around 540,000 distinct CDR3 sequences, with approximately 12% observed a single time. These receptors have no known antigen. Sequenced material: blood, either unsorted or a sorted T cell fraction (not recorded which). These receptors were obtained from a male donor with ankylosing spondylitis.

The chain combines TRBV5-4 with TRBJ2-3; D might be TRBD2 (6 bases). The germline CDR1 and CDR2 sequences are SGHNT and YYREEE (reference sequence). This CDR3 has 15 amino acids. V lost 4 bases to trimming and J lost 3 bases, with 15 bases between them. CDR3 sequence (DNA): TGTGCCAGCAGCGGGACTCCTTCAGGGACAGATACGCAGTATTTT. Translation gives CASSGTPSGTDTQYF.

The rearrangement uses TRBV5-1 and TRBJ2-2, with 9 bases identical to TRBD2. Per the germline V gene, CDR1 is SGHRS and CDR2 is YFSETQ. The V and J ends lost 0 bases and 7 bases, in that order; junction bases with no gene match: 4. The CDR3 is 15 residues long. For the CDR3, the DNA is TGCGCCAGCAGCTTGGCGGCTAGCGGGATCGGGGAGCTGTTTTTT. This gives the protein CASSLAASGIGELFF.

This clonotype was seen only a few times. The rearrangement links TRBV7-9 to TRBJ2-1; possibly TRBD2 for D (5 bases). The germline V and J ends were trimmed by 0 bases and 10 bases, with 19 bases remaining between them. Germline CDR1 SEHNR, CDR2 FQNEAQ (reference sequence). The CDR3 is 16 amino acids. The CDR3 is CASSLAWVITGGEQFF. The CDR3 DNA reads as TGTGCCAGCAGCTTAGCTTGGGTAATTACCGGAGGCGAGCAGTTCTTC.

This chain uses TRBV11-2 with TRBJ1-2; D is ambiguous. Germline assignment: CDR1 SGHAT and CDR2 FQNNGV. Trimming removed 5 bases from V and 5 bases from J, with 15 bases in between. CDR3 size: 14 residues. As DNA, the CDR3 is TGTGCCAGCAGCCCGCCGGGTGGGGTATATGGCTACACCTTC. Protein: CASSPPGGVYGYTF.

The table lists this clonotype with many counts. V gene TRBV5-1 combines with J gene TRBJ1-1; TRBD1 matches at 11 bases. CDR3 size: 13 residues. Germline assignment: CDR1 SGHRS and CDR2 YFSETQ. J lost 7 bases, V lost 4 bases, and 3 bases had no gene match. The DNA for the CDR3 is TGCGCCAGCAGCCCGGGACAGGGGGTTGAAGCTTTCTTT. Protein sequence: CASSPGQGVEAFF.

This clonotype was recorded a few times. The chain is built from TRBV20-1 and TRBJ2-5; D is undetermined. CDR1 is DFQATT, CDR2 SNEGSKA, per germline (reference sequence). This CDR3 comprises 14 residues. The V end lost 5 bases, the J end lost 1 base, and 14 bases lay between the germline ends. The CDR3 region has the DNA TGCAGTGCTGTTAACGTTAACACCCAAGAGACCCAGTACTTC. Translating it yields CSAVNVNTQETQYF.

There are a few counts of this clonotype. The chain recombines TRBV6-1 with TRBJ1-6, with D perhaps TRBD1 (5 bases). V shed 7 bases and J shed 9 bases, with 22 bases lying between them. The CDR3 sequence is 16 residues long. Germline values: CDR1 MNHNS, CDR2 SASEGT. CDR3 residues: CASKPGTPGEASPLHF. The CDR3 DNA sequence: TGTGCCAGCAAACCCGGGACGCCAGGAGAAGCTTCACCCCTCCACTTT.

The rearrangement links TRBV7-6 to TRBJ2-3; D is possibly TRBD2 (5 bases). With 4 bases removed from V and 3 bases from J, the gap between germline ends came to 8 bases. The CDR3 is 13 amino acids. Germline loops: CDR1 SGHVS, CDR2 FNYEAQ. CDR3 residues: CASSSGMTDTQYF. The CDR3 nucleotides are TGTGCCAGCAGCTCGGGAATGACAGATACGCAGTATTTT.

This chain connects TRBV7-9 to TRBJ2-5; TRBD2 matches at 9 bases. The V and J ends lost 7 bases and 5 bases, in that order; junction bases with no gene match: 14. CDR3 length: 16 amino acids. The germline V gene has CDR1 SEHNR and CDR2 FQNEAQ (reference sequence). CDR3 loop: CASTRLAATFGETQYF. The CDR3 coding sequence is TGTGCCAGCACCCGACTAGCGGCTACATTCGGGGAGACCCAGTACTTC.

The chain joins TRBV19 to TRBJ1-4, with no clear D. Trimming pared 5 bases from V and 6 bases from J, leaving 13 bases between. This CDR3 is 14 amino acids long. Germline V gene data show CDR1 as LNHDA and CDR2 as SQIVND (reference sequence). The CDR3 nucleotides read TGTGCCAGTAGTCGACGAGTCCGCGATGAAAAACTGTTTTTT. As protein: CASSRRVRDEKLFF.

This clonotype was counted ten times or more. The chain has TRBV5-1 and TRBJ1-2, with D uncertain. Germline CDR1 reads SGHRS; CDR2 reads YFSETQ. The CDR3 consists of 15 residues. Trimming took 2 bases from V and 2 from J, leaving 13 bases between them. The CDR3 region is CASSLGTPTNYGYTF. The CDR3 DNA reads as TGCGCCAGCAGCTTAGGCACGCCGACCAACTATGGCTACACCTTC.

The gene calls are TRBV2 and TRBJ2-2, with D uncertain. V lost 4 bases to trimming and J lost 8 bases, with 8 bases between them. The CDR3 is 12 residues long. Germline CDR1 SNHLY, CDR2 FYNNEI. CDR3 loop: CASSVRAGELFF. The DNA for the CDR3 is TGTGCCAGCAGTGTTAGGGCTGGGGAGCTGTTTTTT.

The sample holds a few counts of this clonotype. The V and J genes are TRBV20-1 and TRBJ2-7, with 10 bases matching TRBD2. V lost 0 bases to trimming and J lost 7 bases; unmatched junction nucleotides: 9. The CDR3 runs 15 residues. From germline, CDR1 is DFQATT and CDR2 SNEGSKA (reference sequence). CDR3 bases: TGCAGTGCTAGAGACATTGGGACTAGCGCGGTGGAGCAGTACTTC. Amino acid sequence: CSARDIGTSAVEQYF.

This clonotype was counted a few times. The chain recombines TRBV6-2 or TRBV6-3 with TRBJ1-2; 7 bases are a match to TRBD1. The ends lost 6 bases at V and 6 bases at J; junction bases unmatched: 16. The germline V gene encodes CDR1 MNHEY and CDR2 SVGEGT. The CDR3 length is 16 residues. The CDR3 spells CASRPRLATGVHGYTF. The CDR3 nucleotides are TGTGCCAGCAGACCTCGCTTAGCCACAGGGGTCCATGGCTACACCTTC.

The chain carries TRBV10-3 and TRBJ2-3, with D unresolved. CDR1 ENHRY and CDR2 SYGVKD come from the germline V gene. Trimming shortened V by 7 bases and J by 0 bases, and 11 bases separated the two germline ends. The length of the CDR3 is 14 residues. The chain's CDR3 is CAITEPGSTDTQYF. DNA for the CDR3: TGTGCCATCACCGAGCCTGGCAGCACAGATACGCAGTATTTT.